The clone carrying this T cell receptor beta chain was seen a handful of times. No antigen is known for it. Healthy adults negative for HIV, lacking recent acute infections or vaccinations, served as donors. The sample is drawn from a study of shared clonotypes between healthy human individuals. TCRdb's copy holds only in-frame clones and misses some; the assay was immunoSEQ multiplex PCR. This table has around 240,000 clones, 65% to 70% appearing once. Whole-study results and caveats: Memory subsets generally showed smaller estimated richness than naive subsets did. Shared clonotypes: roughly 4.5% naive CD4, under 4% naive CD8, roughly 2.4% memory CD4, approximately 0.41% memory CD8.

The specimen was memory CD4+ T cells sorted from blood. The subset here: CD45RA-negative fraction. This sequence was found in a man aged 25-45 years in good health.

The CDR3 loop reads CASSSQRGGPGEQYF. DNA of the CDR3: TGTGCCAGCAGCTCCCAGCGCGGGGGGCCGGGCGAGCAGTACTTC. The chain joins TRBV9 to TRBJ2-7; 8 bases map to TRBD2. Germline V CDR1 and CDR2: SGDLS, YYNGEE. V gave up 4 bases and J gave up 6 bases; unmatched junction bases: 12. CDR3 size: 15 residues.